This entry lists 5 T cell receptor beta chains sequenced from one sample in a study of cytomegalovirus exposure and HLA in healthy donors. The PCR contained 60 Vbeta and 13 Jbeta primers. This table comes from immunoSEQ multiplex PCR, and its TCRdb copy is limited to in-frame clones, with some not included. The sample lists nearly 110,000 clones, around 79% occurring once. The material sequenced was PBMCs. These receptors all stem from a man between 60 and 75 years old in good health and CMV-seronegative.

V is TRBV2 and J is TRBJ1-2, with 8 positions matching TRBD1. After removal of 6 bases from V and 6 bases from J, the junction contained 12 bases not matched to a gene. The germline CDR1 and CDR2 sequences are SNHLY and FYNNEI. This CDR3 region has 15 residues. CDR3: CASSSGQGWGDGYTF. For the CDR3, the DNA is TGTGCCAGCAGCTCCGGACAGGGTTGGGGAGATGGCTACACCTTC.

The chain is built from TRBV5-1 and TRBJ1-1; 8 bases are shared with TRBD1. The germline V gene encodes CDR1 SGHRS and CDR2 YFSETQ. The CDR3 length is 16 residues. V shed 3 bases and J 1 base; nucleotides not matched to a gene: 8. The CDR3 nucleotides are TGCGCCAGCAGCTACCGGACAGGGTCGGCGAACACTGAAGCTTTCTTT. Translated, it gives CASSYRTGSANTEAFF.

The chain links TRBV4-2 to TRBJ2-5; 9 positions match TRBD2. The V gene's germline CDR1 is LGHNA and CDR2 YNFKEQ. V was pared by 2 bases and J by 1 base, with 5 bases of the junction left unmatched. CDR3 length: 16 amino acids. The CDR3 DNA reads as TGTGCCAGCAGCCAATCCTCAGCGGGGGGCCAAGAGACCCAGTACTTC. It is translated as CASSQSSAGGQETQYF.

The CDR3 here is CASSETGDANTQYF. Here the CDR3 DNA reads TGTGCCAGCAGTGAAACAGGGGATGCGAATACGCAGTATTTT. V usage is TRBV6-4 and J usage is TRBJ2-3; TRBD1 matches at 7 bases. CDR3 size: 14 residues. Trimming at V came to 3 bases and at J to 7 bases, leaving 7 bases not matched to a gene. CDR1 and CDR2 (germline): MRHNA, SNTAGT.

The rearrangement links TRBV5-5 to TRBJ1-1; D ambiguous. The CDR3 is made up of 13 amino acids. V was cut by 0 bases and J by 5 bases, with 8 bases left in between. Looked up from germline, CDR1 is SGHKS and CDR2 is YYEKEE (reference sequence). The CDR3 region is CASSLDGATEAFF. The DNA of the CDR3 is TGTGCCAGCAGCTTGGACGGAGCTACTGAAGCTTTCTTT.